This TCR beta chain is from a study of shared clonotypes between healthy human individuals. Here immunoSEQ multiplex PCR was the method, and the copy in TCRdb shows in-frame clones only, minus some. This table has roughly 1,500,000 clones, approximately 98% appearing once. The CDR3 spans 16 residues. Per the germline V gene, CDR1 is SEHNR and CDR2 is FQNEAQ (reference sequence). Trimming at V came to 5 bases and at J to 3 bases, leaving 8 bases not matched to a gene. The table lists this clone with a count of one. V usage is TRBV7-9 and J usage is TRBJ1-3; TRBD1 aligns across 9 bases. This clonotype was obtained from a man between 25 and 39 years old in good health. Input material: naive CD4+ T cells sorted from blood. Subset indicated: CD45RA+ positively selected. DNA of the CDR3: TGTGCCAGCAGCCAGTCCCGGGACAGGGATGGAAACACCATATATTTT. This gives the protein CASSQSRDRDGNTIYF.